A single sample gave rise to the 18 T cell receptor beta chains below, sequenced in a study of T cells after yellow fever vaccination. One entry per CDR3 protein results from TCRdb running MiXCR on the 5' RACE reads. Of some 120,000 distinct CDR3 sequences detected, roughly 15% appear once; the ten largest clones hold 35% to 45%. The material was CD8+ T cells sorted from PBMCs, obtained 5 days after the yellow fever booster vaccination. These receptors originate from a man between 18 and 35 years old who received the YFV17D yellow fever vaccine.

This clonotype was observed at least ten times. The chain combines TRBV5-1 with TRBJ1-1, with 7 bases fitting TRBD1. CDR3 length equals 16 residues. Germline V gene data show CDR1 as SGHRS and CDR2 as YFSETQ. The CDR3 DNA sequence: TGCCCCGCTACAAGCGGGACAGAAGAACCAAACACTGAAGCTTTCTTT. It codes for CPATSGTEEPNTEAFF. The full variable domain, rest sourced from reference TRBV5-1 and TRBJ1-1, is KAGVTQTPRYLIKTRGQQVTLSCSPISGHRSVSWYQQTPGQGLQFLFEYFSETQRNKGNFPGRFSGRQFSNSRSEMNVSTLELGDSALYLCPATSGTEEPNTEAFFGQGTRLTVV.

The chain carries TRBV2 and TRBJ2-7; perhaps TRBD2 as D (5 bases). Germline CDR1 reads SNHLY; CDR2 reads FYNNEI. The V gene lost 6 bases and the J gene lost 3 bases, with 15 bases spanning the gap. This CDR3 is 14 amino acids long. CDR3 sequence (DNA): TGTGCCAGCAGAGAGGGCGGTCTCCTCTACGAGCAGTACTTC. Its protein product is CASREGGLLYEQYF. The whole variable domain, remainder taken from reference TRBV2 and TRBJ2-7, is EPEVTQTPSHQVTQMGQEVILRCVPISNHLYFYWYRQILGQKVEFLVSFYNNEISEKSEIFDDQFSVERPDGSNFTLKIRSTKLEDSAMYFCASREGGLLYEQYFGPGTRLTVT.

This chain joins TRBV5-1 and TRBJ2-7; 8 positions agree with TRBD1. The CDR3 is 14 residues long. Per the germline V gene, CDR1 is SGHRS and CDR2 is YFSETQ. Trimming removed 0 bases from V and 5 bases from J; junction bases left unmatched: 4. CDR3 sequence (DNA): TGCGCCAGCAGCTTGGGTCAGGGGGCGGACGAGCAGTACTTC. As protein: CASSLGQGADEQYF.

This clonotype was detected only a few times. The V and J genes are TRBV5-1 and TRBJ2-7, with a tentative D call TRBD1 (5 bases). V lost 0 bases and J lost 2, with 9 bases in between. In germline, CDR1 is SGHRS, CDR2 YFSETQ. The CDR3 loop spans 14 amino acids. The CDR3 DNA follows: TGCGCCAGCAGCTTGGAACAGGCCACCTACGAGCAGTACTTC. It yields the protein CASSLEQATYEQYF.

The chain has TRBV12-5 and TRBJ1-5; 7 bases match TRBD1. CDR1 is LGHNT and CDR2 is FRNRAP in the germline V gene. The J segment lost 3 bases and the V segment lost 1 base, leaving 3 bases of the junction unmatched. The CDR3 covers 15 residues. CDR3 loop: CASGLGGQVNQPQHF. CDR3 nucleotide sequence: TGTGCTAGTGGTTTGGGAGGACAGGTCAATCAGCCCCAGCATTTT.

Only a few counts were recorded for this clonotype. This chain connects TRBV12-3 or TRBV12-4 to TRBJ1-1, with D possibly being TRBD1 (5 bases). The CDR3 extends over 17 amino acids. V dropped 3 bases and J dropped 0 bases, with 17 bases sitting between them. As DNA, the CDR3 is TGTGCCAGCAGTTTTGGGCAGGGCGTTCTCATGAACACTGAAGCTTTCTTT. Translated, it gives CASSFGQGVLMNTEAFF.

J is TRBJ1-1 and V is TRBV6-1; possibly TRBD1 for D (6 bases). Germline lookup yields CDR1 MNHNS and CDR2 SASEGT. This CDR3 comprises 16 residues. Trimming took off 8 bases at V and 3 bases at J, with 22 bases between the two ends. The CDR3 spells CASPGDTRPEYTEAFF. CDR3 nucleotides: TGTGCCAGCCCCGGGGACACCCGACCTGAATACACTGAAGCTTTCTTT.

The genes are TRBV7-9 and TRBJ2-1; the D is unclear. Germline CDR1 and CDR2: SEHNR and FQNEAQ (reference sequence). V lost 3 bases and J 9 bases, leaving 6 bases between the germline ends. The CDR3 spans 11 residues. This CDR3 is CASSFTVEQFF. In DNA, the CDR3 is TGTGCCAGCAGCTTCACGGTTGAGCAGTTCTTC.

The chain is built from TRBV5-1 and TRBJ2-1, with 7 bases that match TRBD2. CDR1 is SGHRS and CDR2 is YFSETQ in the germline V gene. This CDR3 spans 13 amino acids. The V segment lost 4 bases and the J segment 3 bases; nucleotides outside the gene matches: 1. This CDR3 reads CASSGDYYNEQFF. Here the CDR3 DNA reads TGCGCCAGCAGCGGGGACTACTACAATGAGCAGTTCTTC.

The chain uses TRBV12-3 or TRBV12-4 and TRBJ2-5, with TRBD1 as a possible D gene (5 bases). V lost 10 bases to trimming and J lost 4 bases, with 13 bases between them. This CDR3 contains 12 residues. The CDR3 spells CATGRGAETQYF. The CDR3, as DNA: TGTGCCACCGGTAGGGGCGCAGAGACCCAGTACTTC.

This chain uses TRBV5-1 with TRBJ1-1; TRBD1 might be the D (5 bases). Germline-derived CDR1 and CDR2 are SGHRS and YFSETQ. CDR3 length equals 14 residues. Deletions cut 4 bases from V and 2 bases from J, with 12 bases between. The DNA for the CDR3 is TGCGCCAGCAGCCCCGGGACTACTAACACTGAAGCTTTCTTT. Translation: CASSPGTTNTEAFF.

V and J are TRBV19 and TRBJ2-1; TRBD2 aligns across 7 bases. The CDR3 length is 18 residues. The germline CDR1 and CDR2 sequences are LNHDA and SQIVND (reference sequence). Trimming cost V 2 bases and J 3 bases; bases outside gene matches: 13. CDR3 DNA sequence: TGTGCCAGTAGTATAAGGATTAGCGAGCGGGGTTACTACAATGAGCAGTTCTTC. This gives the protein CASSIRISERGYYNEQFF.

The V call is TRBV7-2, the J call TRBJ2-3, with no clear D. The CDR3 length is 17 residues. Germline V lookup: CDR1 SGHTA, CDR2 FQGNSA. Trimming stripped 0 bases from V and 3 bases from J, with 16 bases between. The CDR3 DNA reads as TGTGCCAGCAGCTTAGCAGGGCTGATTAACCCTACAGATACGCAGTATTTT. Amino acid sequence: CASSLAGLINPTDTQYF.

V is TRBV6-2 or TRBV6-3 and J is TRBJ2-4, with D unresolved. The germline CDR1 and CDR2 sequences are MNHEY and SVGEGT. The CDR3 consists of 11 residues. Trimming removed 0 bases at V and 8 bases at J, with 2 bases between. This chain's CDR3 is CASSYSHIQYF. The CDR3 DNA reads TGTGCCAGCAGTTACTCTCACATTCAGTACTTC.

This clonotype was counted at least ten times. The chain joins TRBV27 to TRBJ2-2; 8 positions agree with TRBD2. This CDR3 region has 15 residues. Per the germline V gene, CDR1 is MNHEY and CDR2 is SMNVEV (reference sequence). V shed 5 bases, J shed 5 bases, and the junction held 7 bases outside the gene matches. The DNA for the CDR3 is TGTGCCAGCAGTCCGGGACTAGTTGGAACCGGGGAGCTGTTTTTT. It encodes CASSPGLVGTGELFF.

Ten or more counts support this clonotype. The chain is built from TRBV12-3 or TRBV12-4 and TRBJ1-1; D uncertain. Trimming took 6 bases from V and 2 from J, leaving 10 bases between them. This CDR3 comprises 13 residues. CDR3 residues: CASSNTRNTEAFF. Here the CDR3 DNA reads TGTGCCAGCAGCAATACAAGAAACACTGAAGCTTTCTTT.

The table lists this clonotype with a few counts. CDR3 sequence (DNA): TGTGCCAGCAGCCAGAAGATAAGGGACAGGGGAGGGGACTATGGCTACACCTTC. It specifies CASSQKIRDRGGDYGYTF. The J gene is TRBJ1-2, the V gene TRBV4-2; TRBD1 matches at 10 bases. CDR1 and CDR2 (germline): LGHNA, YNFKEQ. Trimming took 3 bases from V and 3 from J; bases not matched to a gene: 13. The CDR3 consists of 18 residues.

A single count supports this clonotype. The rearrangement links TRBV25-1 to TRBJ2-2; D not resolved. Per the germline V gene, CDR1 is MGHDK and CDR2 is SYGVNS. This CDR3 has 13 amino acids. V was cut by 5 bases and J by 7 bases, with 11 bases left in between. CDR3 protein: CASSLPLGGELFF. The CDR3 DNA sequence: TGTGCCAGCAGTTTGCCCCTTGGCGGGGAGCTGTTTTTT. The full variable domain, with the rest looked up from reference TRBV25-1 and TRBJ2-2, is EADIYQTPRYLVIGTGKKITLECSQTMGHDKMYWYQQDPGMELHLIHYSYGVNSTEKGDLSSESTVSRIRTEHFPLTLESARPSHTSQYLCASSLPLGGELFFGEGSRLTVL.